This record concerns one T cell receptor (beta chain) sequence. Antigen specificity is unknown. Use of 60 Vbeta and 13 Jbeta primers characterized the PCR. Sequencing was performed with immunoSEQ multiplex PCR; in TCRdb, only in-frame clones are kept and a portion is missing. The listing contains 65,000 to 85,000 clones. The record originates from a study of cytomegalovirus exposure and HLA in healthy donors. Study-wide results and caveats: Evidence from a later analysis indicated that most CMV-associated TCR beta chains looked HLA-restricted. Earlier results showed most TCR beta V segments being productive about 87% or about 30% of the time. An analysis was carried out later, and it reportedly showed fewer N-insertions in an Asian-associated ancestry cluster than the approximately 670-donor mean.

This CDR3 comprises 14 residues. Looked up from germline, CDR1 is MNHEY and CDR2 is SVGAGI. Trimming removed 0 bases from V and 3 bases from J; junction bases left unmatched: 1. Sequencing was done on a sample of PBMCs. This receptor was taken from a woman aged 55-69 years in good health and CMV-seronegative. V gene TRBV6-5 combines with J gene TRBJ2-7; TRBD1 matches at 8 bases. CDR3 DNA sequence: TGTGCCAGCAGTTACTCGACAGGGGACTACGAGCAGTACTTC. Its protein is CASSYSTGDYEQYF.